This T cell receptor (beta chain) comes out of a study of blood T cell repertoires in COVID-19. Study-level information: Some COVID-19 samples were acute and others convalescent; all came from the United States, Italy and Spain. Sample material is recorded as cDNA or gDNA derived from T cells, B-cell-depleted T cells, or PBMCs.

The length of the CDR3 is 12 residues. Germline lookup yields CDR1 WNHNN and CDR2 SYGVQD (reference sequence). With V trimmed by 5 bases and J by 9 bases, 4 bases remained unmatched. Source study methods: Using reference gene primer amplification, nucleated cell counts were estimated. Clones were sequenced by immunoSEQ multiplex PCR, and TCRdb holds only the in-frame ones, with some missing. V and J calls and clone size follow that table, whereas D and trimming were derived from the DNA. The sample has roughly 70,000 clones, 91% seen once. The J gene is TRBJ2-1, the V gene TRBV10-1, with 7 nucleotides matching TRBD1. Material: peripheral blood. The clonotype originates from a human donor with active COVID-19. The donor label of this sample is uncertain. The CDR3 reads CASSITGVEQFF. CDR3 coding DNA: TGCGCCAGCAGTATTACAGGGGTTGAGCAGTTCTTC.